This TCR beta chain originates from a study of cytomegalovirus exposure and HLA in healthy donors. PCR was performed using 60 Vbeta and 13 Jbeta primers. TCRdb's table, derived via immunoSEQ multiplex PCR, lists solely in-frame clones and lacks some. The table lists roughly 180,000 clones, 70% to 80% of them singletons, with about 1.3% in the top ten. Input material: PBMCs. This receptor was taken from a man aged 25 to 45 in good health and CMV-seronegative.

The CDR3 spells CASPSRTGVDEQYF. CDR3 in DNA: TGTGCCAGCCCGAGCAGGACAGGGGTCGACGAGCAGTACTTC. This chain joins TRBV6-4 and TRBJ2-7; 9 bases line up with TRBD1. Germline CDR1 reads MRHNA; CDR2 reads SNTAGT. The CDR3 is 14 residues long. V shed 8 bases, J shed 5 bases, and the junction held 10 bases outside the gene matches.